This T cell receptor beta chain stems from a study of T cell responses to AZD1222 COVID-19 vaccine. Data came from immunoSEQ multiplex PCR; TCRdb stores just in-frame clones and leaves some out. The sample has approximately 99,000 clones, 90% to 95% seen once. Trimming removed 2 bases from V and 6 bases from J; junction bases left unmatched: 12. The germline V gene has CDR1 SSHAT and CDR2 FNYEAQ (reference sequence). CDR3 size: 17 residues. The chain couples TRBV7-7 to TRBJ2-1; 8 bases map to TRBD2. Source: peripheral blood, taken 28 days after the second AZD1222 dose. This receptor was taken from an adult who received the AZD1222 COVID-19 vaccine. The CDR3 DNA is TGTGCCAGCAGCTTATATTTGGGAGCGGGAGAAGGCAATGAGCAGTTCTTC. It codes for CASSLYLGAGEGNEQFF. Looking up the rest from reference TRBV7-7 and TRBJ2-1 gives the full variable domain: GAGVSQSPRYKVTKRGQDVTLRCDPISSHATLYWYQQALGQGPEFLTYFNYEAQPDKSGLPSDRFSAERPEGSISTLTIQRTEQRDSAMYRCASSLYLGAGEGNEQFFGPGTRLTVL.